This record looks at one TCR beta chain sequence and its context. Its binding antigen is unknown. This sequence may be a read error, since a much larger clone differs from it by one base. V is clipped by 3 bases and J by 9 bases, and the sequence between their germline boundaries is 10 bases long. From the cysteine through the phenylalanine, the CDR3 covers 12 amino acids. Only CDR3 DNA is held: 36 bases, read in frame from base 1. Sequencing relied on an Illumina HiSeq 1500. Using fastp at Q25 and MiXCR, TCRdb reprocessed the public reads and kept productive beta chains. Each entry is one CDR3 protein sequence, shown with its most common DNA and genes. In this sample the table shows under 600,000 distinct CDR3 sequences, more than 15% of which occur a single time. The ten largest clones take up about 24% of the sample. These data are taken from a study of T cell repertoires in cytomegalovirus infection (dated by TCRdb to the late 2010s). Broadly, across the study: Because public TCR beta signatures pointed to carriage of CMV infection together with the matching HLA type, the HLA type of each donor mattered for the analysis. Broader findings and caveats from the paper: The ex vivo response was dominated by HLA-C-restricted CMV-specific TCR beta clonotypes, which also provided the single most frequent clonotype in two of eight donors. Cumulative frequency of public TCR beta family members discriminated carriers of CMV infection plus the relevant HLA type in this cohort and an independent approximately 350-donor cohort.

The sequenced sample consisted of CD8+ T cells from PBMCs. This TCR was sampled from a human donor in good health (CMV status not recorded). Some clones in this sample may be carry-over from other donors' samples. The sequence is built from TRBV12-3 or TRBV12-4 and TRBJ2-3, with no reliable assignment of the D segment. Read as DNA, the sequence is TGTGCCAGCAGTTTCACACGGGTCACGCAGTATTTT. Translated, it gives CASSFTRVTQYF.